These 19 T cell receptor beta chains originate from one sample sequenced in a study of cytotoxic CD8 clonotypes in ibrutinib-treated CLL. Clones were read by immunoSEQ multiplex PCR, and TCRdb kept only the in-frame ones, dropping some. In the table there are under 300,000 clones, around 70% of which are singletons. Sample: PBMCs, taken after 24 months of ibrutinib treatment. These receptors came from a human donor with chronic lymphocytic leukemia.

V and J are TRBV7-9 and TRBJ2-5; 9 nucleotides align to TRBD1. The trim removed 0 bases at V and 5 bases at J, leaving 1 base unmatched. The CDR3 is 14 amino acids. Germline CDR1 reads SEHNR; CDR2 reads FQNEAQ (reference sequence). The CDR3 region is CASSLADRGETQYF. In DNA form, the CDR3 reads TGTGCCAGCAGCTTAGCGGACAGGGGTGAGACCCAGTACTTC.

In this sample, this clone turned up once. V usage is TRBV7-3 and J usage is TRBJ1-1; possible D gene TRBD1, 6 bases. V was pared by 4 bases and J by 8 bases, with 11 bases between. This CDR3 comprises 12 residues. Germline CDR1 and CDR2: SGHTA and FQGTGA. The CDR3 here is CASSSTGIEAFF. For the CDR3, the DNA is TGTGCCAGCAGCTCCACAGGGATCGAAGCTTTCTTT.

The sample holds one count of this clone. The chain links TRBV27 to TRBJ1-6; D is unclear. Between the trimmed V and J ends, which lost 4 bases and 10 bases, there was a span of 14 bases. Germline-derived CDR1 and CDR2 are MNHEY and SMNVEV (reference sequence). This CDR3 comprises 14 residues. The CDR3 DNA is TGTGCCAGCAGTTCGAGAAGGGTAGAATCACCCCTCCACTTT. Amino acids: CASSSRRVESPLHF.

The chain has TRBV18 and TRBJ2-3; 8 bases fit TRBD1. In germline, CDR1 is KGHSH, CDR2 LQKENI. This CDR3 is 17 amino acids long. The V segment lost 3 bases and the J segment 1 base; nucleotides outside the gene matches: 9. The CDR3 region is CASSPARTGRRTDTQYF. In DNA, the CDR3 is TGTGCCAGCTCACCGGCTAGGACAGGGCGCCGCACAGATACGCAGTATTTT.

The J gene is TRBJ2-1, the V gene TRBV4-3, with D perhaps TRBD2 (6 bases). V lost 4 bases and J 7 bases, leaving 14 bases between the germline ends. Germline lookup yields CDR1 LGHNA and CDR2 YSLEER. The length of the CDR3 is 14 residues. This chain's CDR3 is CASSRGGGGNEQFF. Here the CDR3 DNA reads TGCGCCAGCAGCCGTGGAGGAGGAGGGAATGAGCAGTTCTTC.

The V gene is TRBV27, the J gene TRBJ2-7; tentatively, D is TRBD1 (5 bases). V was trimmed by 4 bases and J by 4 bases, leaving 11 bases between them. Germline values: CDR1 MNHEY, CDR2 SMNVEV (reference sequence). The CDR3 consists of 13 residues. CDR3 DNA: TGTGCCAGCAGTTATGGGGCTCCGTACGAGCAGTACTTC. Translated: CASSYGAPYEQYF.

The CDR3, as DNA: TGTGCCACCAGCAACCTCCAGCGGCTCAGCTCCTACAATGAGCAGTTCTTC. Translated: CATSNLQRLSSYNEQFF. The chain is built from TRBV15 and TRBJ2-1; a possible D gene is TRBD2 (5 bases). This CDR3 has 17 residues. Germline CDR1 LNHNV, CDR2 YYDKDF (reference sequence). Trimming removed 4 bases at V and 0 bases at J, with 16 bases between.

This rearrangement joins TRBV28 to TRBJ2-3; tentatively, D is TRBD2 (6 bases). V lost 5 bases to trimming and J lost 9 bases, with 15 bases between them. In germline, CDR1 is MDHEN, CDR2 SYDVKM. The CDR3 loop spans 13 amino acids. Written as DNA, the CDR3 is TGTGCCAGCAGTCCCGGACGGGAGTCGACGCAGTATTTT. Residues: CASSPGRESTQYF.

The chain recombines TRBV7-3 with TRBJ2-5; D perhaps matches TRBD2 (6 bases). Trimming removed 5 bases at V and 0 bases at J, with 10 bases between. CDR1 and CDR2 from the germline V gene are SGHTA and FQGTGA. The CDR3 totals 14 residues. The CDR3, as DNA: TGTGCCAGCAGCGCTGGGGGGTACCAAGAGACCCAGTACTTC. Amino acid sequence: CASSAGGYQETQYF.

This clone was seen once. The genes are TRBV2 and TRBJ2-7, with 7 nucleotides matching TRBD2. Germline values: CDR1 SNHLY, CDR2 FYNNEI. The CDR3 contains 15 residues. J gave up 3 bases and V 3 bases, and 8 bases lay outside the gene matches. The CDR3 sequence: CASSEEGGSSYEQYF. The CDR3 region has the DNA TGTGCCAGCAGTGAGGAGGGAGGGAGTAGCTACGAGCAGTACTTC.

This rearrangement joins TRBV30 to TRBJ2-7; tentatively, D is TRBD2 (5 bases). Germline V gene sequence: CDR1 GTSNPN, CDR2 SVGIG (reference sequence). This CDR3 has 12 residues. V lost 6 bases and J 1 base, leaving 10 bases between the germline ends. The CDR3 coding sequence is TGTGCCTGTCGGACGGGATCCTACGAGCAGTACTTC. It yields the protein CACRTGSYEQYF.

V is TRBV20-1 and J is TRBJ1-4, with D unclear. CDR1 and CDR2 from the germline V gene are DFQATT and SNEGSKA (reference sequence). V lost 5 bases and J 5 bases, leaving 6 bases between the germline ends. This CDR3 comprises 11 residues. This CDR3 reads CSASRNEKLFF. Here the CDR3 DNA reads TGCAGTGCTTCAAGGAATGAAAAACTGTTTTTT.

V is TRBV7-6 and J is TRBJ2-7, with D perhaps TRBD1 or TRBD2 (6 bases each). The CDR3 totals 16 residues. Trimming stripped 2 bases from V and 0 bases from J, with 14 bases between. Germline CDR1 SGHVS, CDR2 FNYEAQ. The CDR3 DNA reads as TGTGCCAGCAGCTTAAGTCCGGGGGCGAGCTCCTACGAGCAGTACTTC. It translates to CASSLSPGASSYEQYF.

The chain employs TRBV28 and TRBJ2-7, with 8 bases fitting TRBD2. This CDR3 region has 14 residues. V shed 5 bases, J shed 2 bases, and the junction held 5 bases outside the gene matches. Per germline, CDR1 MDHEN and CDR2 SYDVKM. The CDR3 reads CASSDSGTPYEQYF. The CDR3 coding sequence is TGTGCCAGCAGTGATAGCGGGACCCCCTACGAGCAGTACTTC.

V gene TRBV11-3 combines with J gene TRBJ2-2; a possible D gene is TRBD2 (6 bases). Germline V gene data show CDR1 as SGHNT and CDR2 as YENEEA. The CDR3 runs to 17 residues. Between the trimmed V and J ends, which lost 4 bases and 3 bases, there was a span of 18 bases. The CDR3 loop reads CASSSRRTSGDTGELFF. CDR3 bases: TGTGCCAGCAGCTCGAGACGGACTTCGGGGGACACCGGGGAGCTGTTTTTT.

Comment on this clone: Sequence at one end of the junction differs from germline and may be a read error. This chain uses TRBV6-5 with TRBJ1-3; no definite D call. This CDR3 comprises 12 residues. Germline values: CDR1 MNHEY, CDR2 SVGAGI. In nucleotides, the CDR3 is TGTGCCATCAGTGACCCTGGAAACACCATATATTTT. Its protein product is CAISDPGNTIYF.

This clone was seen more than once but under ten times. This rearrangement joins TRBV9 to TRBJ1-2, with D uncertain. The V end was cut by 0 bases, the J end by 5 bases, with 8 bases between. Germline CDR1 reads SGDLS; CDR2 reads YYNGEE. The CDR3 sequence is 13 residues long. The CDR3 is CASSVDGQYGYTF. As DNA, the CDR3 is TGTGCCAGCAGCGTAGATGGGCAATATGGCTACACCTTC.

This rearrangement joins TRBV28 to TRBJ2-1, with D possibly TRBD1 on 5 matching bases. The germline CDR1 and CDR2 sequences are MDHEN and SYDVKM. V was pared by 10 bases and J by 4 bases, with 17 bases between. CDR3 length equals 14 residues. In DNA, the CDR3 is TGTGCCACTAATAGGGTTACAGGATACAATGAGCAGTTCTTC. Translation: CATNRVTGYNEQFF.

The CDR3 region is CASSGFLRQETQYF. CDR3 nucleotides: TGTGCCAGCAGTGGGTTCTTGAGGCAAGAGACCCAGTACTTC. V gene TRBV25-1 combines with J gene TRBJ2-5; D ambiguous. Germline V gives CDR1 MGHDK, CDR2 SYGVNS. This CDR3 has 14 amino acids. V was trimmed by 4 bases and J by 2 bases, leaving 11 bases between them. The whole variable domain, filled in from reference TRBV25-1 and TRBJ2-5, reads EADIYQTPRYLVIGTGKKITLECSQTMGHDKMYWYQQDPGMELHLIHYSYGVNSTEKGDLSSESTVSRIRTEHFPLTLESARPSHTSQYLCASSGFLRQETQYFGPGTRLLVL.